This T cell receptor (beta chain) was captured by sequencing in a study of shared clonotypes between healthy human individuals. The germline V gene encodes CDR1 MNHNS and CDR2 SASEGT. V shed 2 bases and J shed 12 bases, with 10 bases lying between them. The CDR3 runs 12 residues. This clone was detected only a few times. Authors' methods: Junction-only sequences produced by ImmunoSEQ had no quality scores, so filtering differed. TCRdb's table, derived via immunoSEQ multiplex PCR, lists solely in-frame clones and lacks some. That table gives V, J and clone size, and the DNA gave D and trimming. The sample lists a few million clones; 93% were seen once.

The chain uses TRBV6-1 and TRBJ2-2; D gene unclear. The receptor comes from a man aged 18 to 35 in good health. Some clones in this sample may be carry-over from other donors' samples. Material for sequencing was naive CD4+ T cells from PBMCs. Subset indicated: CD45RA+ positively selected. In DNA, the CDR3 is TGTGCCAGCAGTGAATATACGCCTCAGCTGTTTTTT. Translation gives CASSEYTPQLFF.